This T cell receptor (beta chain) was sequenced in a study of shared clonotypes between healthy human individuals. Study as a whole: Each donor contributed plates that comprised three CD4 naive, three CD4 memory, two CD8 naive and one CD8 memory.

Study outcomes and limitations: Estimated richness was generally greater in naive than memory subsets.

In the case of this clone: Antigen specificity is unknown.

CD45RO negativity and positive selection for CCR7 defined naive CD8 cells, a population that excluded terminally differentiated effector memory CD45RA+ cells. V lost 4 bases to trimming and J lost 4 bases, with 25 bases between them. The CDR3 covers 18 residues. Germline V gene lookup returns CDR1 SGHTS and CDR2 YDEGEE. Authors' processing steps: There were no quality scores in the junction-only immunoSEQ sequences, so filtering differed. The table came from immunoSEQ multiplex PCR; TCRdb's copy has only in-frame clones and leaves some out. V, J and clone size were drawn from that table, and D and trimming were deduced from the DNA. Among about 700,000 clones, just over 90% were seen once, and the ten largest hold about a quarter.

The rearrangement uses TRBV5-8 and TRBJ2-3; D possibly corresponds to TRBD2 (5 bases). This TCR derives from a man aged 30 to 45 in good health. Sequencing was done on a sample of naive CD8+ T cells sorted from blood. The CDR3, as DNA: TGTGCCAGCAGCACGGGAACCTCGCGGATGGGCCCCCCAGATACGCAGTATTTT. Translated, it gives CASSTGTSRMGPPDTQYF.